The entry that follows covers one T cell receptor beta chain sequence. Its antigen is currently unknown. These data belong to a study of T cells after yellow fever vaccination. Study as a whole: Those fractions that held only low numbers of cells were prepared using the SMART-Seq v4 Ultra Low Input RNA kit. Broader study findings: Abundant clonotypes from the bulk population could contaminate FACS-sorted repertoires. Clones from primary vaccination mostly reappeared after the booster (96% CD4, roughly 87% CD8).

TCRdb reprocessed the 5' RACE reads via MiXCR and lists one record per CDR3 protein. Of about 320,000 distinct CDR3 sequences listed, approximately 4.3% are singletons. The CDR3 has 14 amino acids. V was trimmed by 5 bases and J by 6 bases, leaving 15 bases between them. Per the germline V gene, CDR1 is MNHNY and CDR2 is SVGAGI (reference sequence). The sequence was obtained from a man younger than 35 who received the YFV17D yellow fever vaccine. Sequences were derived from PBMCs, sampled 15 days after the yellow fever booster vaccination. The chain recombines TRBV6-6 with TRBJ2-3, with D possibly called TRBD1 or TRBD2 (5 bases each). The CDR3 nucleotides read TGTGCCAGCAGTAGATTACTAGGGGCCGATACGCAGTATTTT. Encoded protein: CASSRLLGADTQYF.